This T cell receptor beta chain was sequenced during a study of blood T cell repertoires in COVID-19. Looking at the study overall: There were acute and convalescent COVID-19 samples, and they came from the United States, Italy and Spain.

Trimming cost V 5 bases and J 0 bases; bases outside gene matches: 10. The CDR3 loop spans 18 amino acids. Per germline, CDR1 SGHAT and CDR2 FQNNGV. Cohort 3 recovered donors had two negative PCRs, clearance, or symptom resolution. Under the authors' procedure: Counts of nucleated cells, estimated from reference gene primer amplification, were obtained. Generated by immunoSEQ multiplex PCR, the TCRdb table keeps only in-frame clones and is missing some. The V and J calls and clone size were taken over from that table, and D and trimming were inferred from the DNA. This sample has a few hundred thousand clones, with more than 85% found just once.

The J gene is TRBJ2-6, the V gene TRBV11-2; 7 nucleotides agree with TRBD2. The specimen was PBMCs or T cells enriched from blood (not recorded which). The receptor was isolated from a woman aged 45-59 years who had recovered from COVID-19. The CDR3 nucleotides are TGTGCCAGCAGCCCCCGAGGACTAGAGGACTCTGGGGCCAACGTCCTGACTTTC. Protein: CASSPRGLEDSGANVLTF.